The present T cell receptor (beta chain) was sequenced within a study of blood T cells in healthy people across ages. About 10 milliliters of peripheral blood were drawn from each donor into EDTA-treated tubes. This clonotype occurred a few times. What it binds is unknown. A second PCR, run for roughly 7 to 12 cycles, used a sample-barcoded 5' primer plus a J-beta primer mix. A template-switch adaptor that had 12 random nucleotides put a tag on each cDNA molecule. TCRdb re-called the 5' RACE reads through MiXCR, storing one row per CDR3 protein. This sample carries about 570,000 distinct CDR3 sequences, 27% of them seen once, and the ten largest clones take about a fifth. The study, taken as a whole, reports: Aged donors had fewer naive CD4+ cells and lower diversity than long-lived donors. Reliance upon unsorted PBMCs precluded definitive naive versus antigen-experienced comparison.

CDR3 length: 18 amino acids. J lost 3 bases, V lost 4 bases, and 14 bases had no gene match. The germline V gene has CDR1 MGHRA and CDR2 YSYEKL. The sequenced sample was blood. The sequence was obtained from a woman aged 70-85 years in good health. The V gene is TRBV4-1, the J gene TRBJ2-1; 8 positions agree with TRBD2. In nucleotides, the CDR3 is TGCGCCAGCAGCCCCCTACCCTTAGCGGGGACCAACTACAATGAGCAGTTCTTC. The encoded protein is CASSPLPLAGTNYNEQFF.